This T cell receptor beta chain was recorded in a study of control samples from healthy donors and cancer patients. Remarks on this clone: The junction departs from the called germline gene at one end, perhaps through a read error.

Only in-frame clones appear in the TCRdb table, and some are missing; sequencing was by immunoSEQ multiplex PCR. Here the sample spans under 85,000 clones, around 94% being singletons. Germline V gene sequence: CDR1 SGHTA, CDR2 FQGNSA. The CDR3 sequence is 13 residues long. This chain joins TRBV7-2 and TRBJ1-2; possibly TRBD1 for D (5 bases). The sequenced sample was blood. The sequence came from a woman in her 40s in good health. The CDR3 is CASSPWDLQHPFF. CDR3 bases: TGTGCCAGCAGCCCCTGGGACTTGCAGCATCCCTTTTTC.